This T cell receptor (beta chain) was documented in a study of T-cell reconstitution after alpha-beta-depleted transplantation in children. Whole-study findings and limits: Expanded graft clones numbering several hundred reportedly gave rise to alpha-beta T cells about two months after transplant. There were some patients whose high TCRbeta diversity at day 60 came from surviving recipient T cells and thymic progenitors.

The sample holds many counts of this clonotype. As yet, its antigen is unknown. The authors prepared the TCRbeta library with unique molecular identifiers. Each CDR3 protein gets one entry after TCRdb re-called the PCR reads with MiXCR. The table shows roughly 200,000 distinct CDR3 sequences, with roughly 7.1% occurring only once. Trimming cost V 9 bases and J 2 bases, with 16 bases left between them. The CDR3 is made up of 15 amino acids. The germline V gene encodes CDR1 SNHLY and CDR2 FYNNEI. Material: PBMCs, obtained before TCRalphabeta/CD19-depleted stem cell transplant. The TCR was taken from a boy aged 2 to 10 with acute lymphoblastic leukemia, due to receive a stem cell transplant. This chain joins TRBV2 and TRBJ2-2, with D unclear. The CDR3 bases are TGTGCCAGTACTCTAGTGGGCTCTAACACCGGGGAGCTGTTTTTT. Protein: CASTLVGSNTGELFF.